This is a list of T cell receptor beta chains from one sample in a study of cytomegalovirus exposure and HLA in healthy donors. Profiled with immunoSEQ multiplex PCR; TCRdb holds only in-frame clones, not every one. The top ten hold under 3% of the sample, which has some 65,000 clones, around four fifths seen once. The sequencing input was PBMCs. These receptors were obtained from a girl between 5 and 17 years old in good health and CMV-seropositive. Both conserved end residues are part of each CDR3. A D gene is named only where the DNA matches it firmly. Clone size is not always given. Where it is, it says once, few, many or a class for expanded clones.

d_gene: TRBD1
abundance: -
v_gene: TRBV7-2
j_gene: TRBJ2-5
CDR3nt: TGTGCCAGCAGCTCCCCCACGGTGGACAGGGCCCAAGAGACCCAGTACTTC
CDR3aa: CASSSPTVDRAQETQYF

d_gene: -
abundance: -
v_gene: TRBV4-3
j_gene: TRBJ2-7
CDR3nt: TGCGCCAGCAGCCAAGATCTCAGCCATCGGGGACTTTACGAGCAGTACTTC
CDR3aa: CASSQDLSHRGLYEQYF

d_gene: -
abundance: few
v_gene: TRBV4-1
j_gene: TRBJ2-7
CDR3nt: TGCGCCAGCAGCCAAGATGGTTTGGGGGGGCTCGAGCAGTACTTC
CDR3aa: CASSQDGLGGLEQYF

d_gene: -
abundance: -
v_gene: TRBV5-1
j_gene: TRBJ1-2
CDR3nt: TGCGCCAGCAGCTTGGCGTCCGGCAGGGACTATGGCTACACCTTC
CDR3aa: CASSLASGRDYGYTF

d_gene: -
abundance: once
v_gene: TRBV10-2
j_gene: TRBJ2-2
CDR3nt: TGCGCCACCCGGAGTGGAACCGGGGAGCTGTTTTTT
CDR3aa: CATRSGTGELFF

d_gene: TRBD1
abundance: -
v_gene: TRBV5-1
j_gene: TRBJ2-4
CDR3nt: TGCGCCAGCAGCTTCGAACAGGGGTTGAAATTGTTC
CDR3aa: CASSFEQGLKLF

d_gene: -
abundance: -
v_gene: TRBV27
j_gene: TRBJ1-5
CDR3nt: TGTGCCAGCAGTTTCTCGGGGGGCAATCAGCCCCAGCATTTT
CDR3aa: CASSFSGGNQPQHF

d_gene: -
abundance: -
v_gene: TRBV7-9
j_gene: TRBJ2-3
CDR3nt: TGTGCCAGCAGCTTGAGTCGGTCCACAGATACGCAGTATTTT
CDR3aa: CASSLSRSTDTQYF

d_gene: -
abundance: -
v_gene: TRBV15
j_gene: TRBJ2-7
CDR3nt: TGTGCCACCAGCATCATCCCGACAGGTCTCTACGAGCAGTACTTC
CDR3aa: CATSIIPTGLYEQYF

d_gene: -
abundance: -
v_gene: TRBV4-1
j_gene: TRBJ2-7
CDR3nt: TGCGCCAGCAGCCACCCCCTGGGAAGGGACTACGAGCAGTACTTC
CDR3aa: CASSHPLGRDYEQYF

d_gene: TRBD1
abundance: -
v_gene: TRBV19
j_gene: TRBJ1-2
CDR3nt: TGTGCCAGTAGTATAGGACAGGGGATCGGTGGCTACACCTTC
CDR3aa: CASSIGQGIGGYTF

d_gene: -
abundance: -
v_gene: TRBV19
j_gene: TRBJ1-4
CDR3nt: TGTGCCAGTAGGAGGTTGAAGGAAAAACTGTTTTTT
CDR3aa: CASRRLKEKLFF

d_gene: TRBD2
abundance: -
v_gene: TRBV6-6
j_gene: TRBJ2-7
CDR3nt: TGTGCCAGCAGTCTCCGGGACTACGCCTACGAGCAGTACTTC
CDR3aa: CASSLRDYAYEQYF

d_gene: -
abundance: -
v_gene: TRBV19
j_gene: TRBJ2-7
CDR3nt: TGTGCCAGTAGTATAGGCGGGGGCGGCTACGAGCAGTACTTC
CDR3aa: CASSIGGGGYEQYF

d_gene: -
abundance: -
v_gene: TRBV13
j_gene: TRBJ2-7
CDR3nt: TGTGCCAGCAGCTTGGGGAGGCAGGACGAGCAGTACTTC
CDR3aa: CASSLGRQDEQYF

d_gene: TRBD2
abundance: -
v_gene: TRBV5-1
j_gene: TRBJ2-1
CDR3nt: TGCGCCAGCAGCTTCGAAACTAGCGGACTCTACAATGAGCAGTTCTTC
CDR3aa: CASSFETSGLYNEQFF

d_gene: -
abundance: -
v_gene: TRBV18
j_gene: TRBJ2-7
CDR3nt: TGTGCCAGCTCACCGACAAGCTCCTACGAGCAGTACTTC
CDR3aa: CASSPTSSYEQYF

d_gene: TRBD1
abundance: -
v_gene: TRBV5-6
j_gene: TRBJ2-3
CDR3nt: TGTGCCAGCAGCTTCTGGACAGGGGCGCCCCAGCGCACAGATACGCAGTATTTT
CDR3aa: CASSFWTGAPQRTDTQYF

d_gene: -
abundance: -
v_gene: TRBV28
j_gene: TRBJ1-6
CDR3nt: TGTGCCAGCAGTCGGAGAGGATGGTCACCCCTCCACTTT
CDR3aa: CASSRRGWSPLHF

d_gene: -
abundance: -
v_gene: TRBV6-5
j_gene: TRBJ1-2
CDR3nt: TGTGCAACCTCAAAGGGGTTTAACTATGGCTACACCTTC
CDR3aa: CATSKGFNYGYTF

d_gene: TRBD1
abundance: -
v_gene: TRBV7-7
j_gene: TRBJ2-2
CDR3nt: TGTGCCAGCAGCTCGACTCGGACAGGAAACACCGGGGAGCTGTTTTTT
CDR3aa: CASSSTRTGNTGELFF

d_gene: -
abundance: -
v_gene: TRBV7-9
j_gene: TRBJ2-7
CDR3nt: TGTGCCAGCAGCTTCTCACAAAAAGGGAGGTCGCACGAGCAGTACTTC
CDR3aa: CASSFSQKGRSHEQYF

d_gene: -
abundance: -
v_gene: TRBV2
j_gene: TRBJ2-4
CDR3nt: TGTGCCACTGGAGGCACCTCAGCCAAAAACATTCAGTACTTC
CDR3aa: CATGGTSAKNIQYF

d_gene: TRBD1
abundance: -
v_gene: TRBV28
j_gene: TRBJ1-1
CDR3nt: TGTGCCAGCAGAGAAACAGGGGGAACTGAAGCTTTCTTT
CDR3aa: CASRETGGTEAFF

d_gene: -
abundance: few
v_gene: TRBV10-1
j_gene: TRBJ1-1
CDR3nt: TGCGCCAGCTTAGCCTCATCACAGGGATTAGGGCCTGAAGCTTTCTTT
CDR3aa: CASLASSQGLGPEAFF

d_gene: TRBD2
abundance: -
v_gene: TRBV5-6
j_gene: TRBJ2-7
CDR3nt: TGTGCCAGCAGCTTTCCGGGGGGGTCCTACGAGCAGTACTTC
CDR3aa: CASSFPGGSYEQYF

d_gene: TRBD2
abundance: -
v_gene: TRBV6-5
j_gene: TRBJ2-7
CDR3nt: TGTGCCAGCAGTTACTCAACCGGGACTAGCTACGAGCAGTACTTC
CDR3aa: CASSYSTGTSYEQYF

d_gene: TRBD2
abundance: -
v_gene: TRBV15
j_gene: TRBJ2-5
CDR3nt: TGTGCCACCAGCAGCGGGGGGTACCAAGAGACCCAGTACTTC
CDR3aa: CATSSGGYQETQYF

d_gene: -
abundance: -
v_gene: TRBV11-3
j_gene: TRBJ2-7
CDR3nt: TGTGCCAGCGCAGCGAGGGTGGGATACGAGCAGTACTTC
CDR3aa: CASAARVGYEQYF

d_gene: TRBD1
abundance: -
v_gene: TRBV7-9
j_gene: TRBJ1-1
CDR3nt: TGTGCCAGCAGCTCGGGACAGGGCACTGAAGCTTTCTTT
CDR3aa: CASSSGQGTEAFF

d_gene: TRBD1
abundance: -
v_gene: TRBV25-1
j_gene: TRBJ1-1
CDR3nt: TGTGCCAGCAGTGACGTAGTACAGGGGGAAGCTTTCTTT
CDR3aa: CASSDVVQGEAFF

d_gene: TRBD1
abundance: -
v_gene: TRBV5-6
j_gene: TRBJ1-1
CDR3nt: TGTGCCAGCAGTGTGGGGTACGGGACAGGGAAGACTGAAGCTTTCTTT
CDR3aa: CASSVGYGTGKTEAFF

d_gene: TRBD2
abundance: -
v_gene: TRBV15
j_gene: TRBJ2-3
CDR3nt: TGTGCCACCAGCAGAGAGTTAGCGGGAGGAACAGATACGCAGTATTTT
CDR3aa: CATSRELAGGTDTQYF

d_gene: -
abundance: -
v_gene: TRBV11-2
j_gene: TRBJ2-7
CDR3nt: TGTGCCAGCAGCCCCGCCTTAGACCTAGGATCCCGCGAGCAGTACTTC
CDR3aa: CASSPALDLGSREQYF

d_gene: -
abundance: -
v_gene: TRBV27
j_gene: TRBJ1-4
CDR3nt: TGTGCCAGCAGTCCCAGGGGTAGGGAAAAACTGTTTTTT
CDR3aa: CASSPRGREKLFF

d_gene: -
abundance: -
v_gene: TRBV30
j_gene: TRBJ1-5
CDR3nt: TGTGCCTGGATCGCAGGACAGCCCCAGCATTTT
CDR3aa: CAWIAGQPQHF

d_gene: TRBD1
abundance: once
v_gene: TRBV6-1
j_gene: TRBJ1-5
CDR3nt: TGTGCCAGCAGTGAAGGGACAGGGGAGGCCTATCAGCCCCAGCATTTT
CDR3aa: CASSEGTGEAYQPQHF

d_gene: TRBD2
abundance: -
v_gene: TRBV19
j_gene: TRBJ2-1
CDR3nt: TGTGCCAGTAAACTCACTAGCGGGAGCATTGAGCAGTTCTTC
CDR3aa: CASKLTSGSIEQFF

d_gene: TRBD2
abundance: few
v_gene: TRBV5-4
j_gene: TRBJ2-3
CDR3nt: TGTGCCAGCAGCTTGGGGCTAGCGGGGGGCTTGGAGTCCGGCACGCAGTATTTT
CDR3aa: CASSLGLAGGLESGTQYF

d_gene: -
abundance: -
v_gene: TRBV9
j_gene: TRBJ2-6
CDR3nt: TGTGCCAGCAGCTCAGACAGATCCGCTGGGGCCAACGTCCTGACTTTC
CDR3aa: CASSSDRSAGANVLTF

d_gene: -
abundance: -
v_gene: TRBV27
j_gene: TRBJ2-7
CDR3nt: TGTGCCAGCAGAACCGTTCTCAGGGCGTCCTACGAGCAGTACTTC
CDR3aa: CASRTVLRASYEQYF

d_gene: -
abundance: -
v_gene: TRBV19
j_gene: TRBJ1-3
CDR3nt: TGTGCCAGTAGTACTGGACAGAGCAGAAACACCATATATTTT
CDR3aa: CASSTGQSRNTIYF

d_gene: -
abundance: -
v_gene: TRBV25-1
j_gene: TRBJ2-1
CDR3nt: TGTGCCAGCAGTGAACGGCTAGCAACCTACAATGAGCAGTTCTTC
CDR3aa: CASSERLATYNEQFF